This TCR beta chain comes out of a study of T cell responses to AZD1222 COVID-19 vaccine. Notes on this clone: What it binds is unknown.

CDR1 and CDR2 (germline): MDHEN, SYDVKM. Trimming took 3 bases from V and 0 from J, leaving 8 bases between them. The length of the CDR3 is 14 residues. Method: immunoSEQ multiplex PCR; TCRdb's copy keeps in-frame clones and lacks some. Of about 99,000 clones in the sample, roughly 90% were seen once. Study observations and caveats: Once two AZD1222 doses were given, Spike-specific TCR breadth and depth went up. Regions 160-218 and 743-854 held dominance among vaccine-associated CD4 TCRs, which spanned spike. Repertoires were obtained solely post-peak T cell response.

The genes are TRBV28 and TRBJ1-1, with D unclear. The sample was peripheral blood, taken on day 0 of AZD1222 vaccination. This receptor was taken from an adult in good health. The CDR3 spells CASSFSSMNTEAFF. The CDR3 coding sequence is TGTGCCAGCAGTTTTAGTTCCATGAACACTGAAGCTTTCTTT.